This T cell receptor beta chain was recorded in a study of blood T cells in healthy people across ages (dated by TCRdb to 2013 to 2016). Broadly, across the study: Template switching captured roughly one uniquely barcoded TCR beta cDNA molecule per two T cells in model experiments. The study measured age-related changes in TCR beta repertoire diversity using deep sequencing normalized with unique cDNA molecular identifiers. The donors were split into four age groups: young (average about 16 years), middle-aged (roughly 42), aged (roughly 60) and long-lived (under 90). To avoid experimental bias, donors of different ages were spread randomly across the sequencing lanes. The study analyzed two additional independent replicas of 1 million unique cDNA reads from the same blood draw for two donors, one aged 18 to 29 and one aged 80 or older.

The library was made by 5' RACE. Sequencing took place on an Illumina HiSeq 2500. A second PCR of roughly 7 to 11 cycles was performed with a sample-barcoded 5' primer and a J-beta primer mix. Each TCR beta cDNA molecule received a unique molecular identifier from a template-switch 5' adaptor carrying 12 random nucleotides. Each sample yielded at least 2.5 million CDR3-containing paired-end reads. All of the RNA was converted into first-strand cDNA using the Mint cDNA synthesis kit, with a TRBC-specific oligonucleotide serving as the primer. Following uracil-DNA glycosylase treatment, all cDNA underwent a first 18-cycle PCR with the universal primers M1SS and BC2_uni_R. On the authors' methods: Normalization of each sample was performed by random selection of 1 million high-quality reads, each carrying a distinct molecular identifier. Instead of being binned into consensus sequences, reads that shared molecular identifiers were thrown out. MiTCR, with a Q25 quality threshold and the strictest error-elimination algorithm, was used for CDR3 identification, clonotype clustering and error correction. Lower-bound total TCR beta diversity was estimated with a nonparametric unseen species model using Euler transformation. TCRdb reran the public reads through fastp at Q25 and MiXCR, keeping productive beta chains. Merged by CDR3 protein, the rows form single entries marked with the most common genes and DNA. The V and J calls here are based on TCRdb, not the publication. This sample gives hundreds of thousands of distinct CDR3 sequences in total; around 30% of them show up just once. The ten largest clones add up to roughly 17% of the sample.

The donors were roughly 39 Caucasian individuals from Russia, aged roughly 6 to 100 years, who were systemically healthy. Each donor gave about 9.2 milliliters of peripheral blood, drawn into EDTA-treated Vacutainer tubes. Ficoll-Paque density-gradient centrifugation was used to isolate PBMCs, with at least 6 million per sample. Total RNA was extracted from PBMCs with Trizol reagent, with at least 5.5 micrograms obtained per sample. For every donor, flow cytometry on a PBMC aliquot measured the percentage of naive CD45RAhigh/CD27high T cells. A word on this clonotype: Its specific antigen is unknown. A much larger clonotype is one base distant, so this may be a read error.

Broader findings and caveats from the paper: Because profiling used bulk unsorted PBMCs, naive and antigen-experienced compartments could not be compared conclusively. Observed TCR beta diversity correlated strongly with the percentage of naive T cells measured by flow cytometry. Observed TCR beta diversity per million T cells fell roughly linearly with age, and a significant reduction was already apparent by age about 36. Estimates of total diversity based on one million sequenced T cells were regarded as lower bounds and as underestimates. Because the CMV infection status of the donors was unknown, age-related changes in expanded clonotypes may potentially have been confounded. Compared with the aged group, the long-lived group had more naive CD4+ T cells, fewer expanded clones and increased TCR diversity, suggesting age selection.

Looking up the germline V gene (reference sequence) yields CDR1 LGHDT and CDR2 YNNKEL. Taken from cysteine to phenylalanine, the CDR3 has 17 residues. The DNA shown is the 51-base CDR3, in frame from base 1. Trimming accounts for 4 bases at V and 11 bases at J, while the number of junction bases matched to no gene is 14. This sequence originates from a woman aged 80 or older in good health. The V and J genes are TRBV3-1 and TRBJ2-5; 15 bases in the junction line up with TRBD2. The sample was blood. The CDR3 reads CASSPTGGLAGGGEQYF. The DNA sequence reads TGTGCCAGCAGCCCAACGGGGGGACTAGCGGGGGGAGGTGAGCAGTACTTC.